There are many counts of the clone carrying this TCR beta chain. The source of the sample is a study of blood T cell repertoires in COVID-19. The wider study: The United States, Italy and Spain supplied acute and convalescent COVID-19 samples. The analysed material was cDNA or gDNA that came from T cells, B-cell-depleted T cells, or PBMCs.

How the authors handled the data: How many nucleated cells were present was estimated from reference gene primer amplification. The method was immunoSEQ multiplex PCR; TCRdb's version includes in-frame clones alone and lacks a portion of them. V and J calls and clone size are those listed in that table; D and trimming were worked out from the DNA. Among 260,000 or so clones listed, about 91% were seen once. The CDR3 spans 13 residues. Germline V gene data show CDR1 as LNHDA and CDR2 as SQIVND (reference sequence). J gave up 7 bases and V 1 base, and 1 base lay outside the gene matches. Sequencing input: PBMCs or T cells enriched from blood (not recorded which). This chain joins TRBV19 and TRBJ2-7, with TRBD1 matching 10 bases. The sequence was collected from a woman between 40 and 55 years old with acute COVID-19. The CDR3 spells CASSIGDRGEQYF. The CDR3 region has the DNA TGTGCCAGTAGTATAGGGGACAGGGGAGAGCAGTACTTC.